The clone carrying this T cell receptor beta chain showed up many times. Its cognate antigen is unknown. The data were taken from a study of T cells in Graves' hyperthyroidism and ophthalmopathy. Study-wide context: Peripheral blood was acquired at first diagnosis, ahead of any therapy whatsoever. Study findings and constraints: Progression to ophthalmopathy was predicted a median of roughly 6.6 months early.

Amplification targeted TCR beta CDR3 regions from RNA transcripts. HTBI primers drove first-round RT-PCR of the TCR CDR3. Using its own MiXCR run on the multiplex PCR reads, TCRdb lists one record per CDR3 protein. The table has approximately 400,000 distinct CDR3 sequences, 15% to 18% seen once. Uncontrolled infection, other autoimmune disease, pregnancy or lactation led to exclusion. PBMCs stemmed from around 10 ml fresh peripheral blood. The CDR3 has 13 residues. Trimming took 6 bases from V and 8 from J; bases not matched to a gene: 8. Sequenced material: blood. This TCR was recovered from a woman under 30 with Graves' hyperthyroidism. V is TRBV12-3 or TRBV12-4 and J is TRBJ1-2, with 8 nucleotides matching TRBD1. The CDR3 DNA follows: TGTGCCAGCAGCCTTACGACAGGGGTCGGCTACACCTTC. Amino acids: CASSLTTGVGYTF.